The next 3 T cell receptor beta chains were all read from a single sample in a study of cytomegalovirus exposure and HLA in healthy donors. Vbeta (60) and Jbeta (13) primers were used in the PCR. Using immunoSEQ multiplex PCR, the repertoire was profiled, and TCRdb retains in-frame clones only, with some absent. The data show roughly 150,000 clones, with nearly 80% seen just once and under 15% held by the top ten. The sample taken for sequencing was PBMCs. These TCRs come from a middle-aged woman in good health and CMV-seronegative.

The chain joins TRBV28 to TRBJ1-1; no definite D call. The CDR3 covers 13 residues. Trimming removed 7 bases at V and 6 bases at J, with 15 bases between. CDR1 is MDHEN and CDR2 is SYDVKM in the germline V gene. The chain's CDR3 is CASMGRRWSEAFF. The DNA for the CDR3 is TGTGCCAGCATGGGCAGGAGGTGGTCTGAAGCTTTCTTT.

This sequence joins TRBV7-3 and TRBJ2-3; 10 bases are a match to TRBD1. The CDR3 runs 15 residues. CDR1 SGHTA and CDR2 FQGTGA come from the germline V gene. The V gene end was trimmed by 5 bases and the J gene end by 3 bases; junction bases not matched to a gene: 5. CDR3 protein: CASSPRDRGTDTQYF. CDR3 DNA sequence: TGTGCCAGCAGCCCCCGGGACAGGGGAACAGATACGCAGTATTTT. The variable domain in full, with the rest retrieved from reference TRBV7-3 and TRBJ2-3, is GAGVSQTPSNKVTEKGKYVELRCDPISGHTALYWYRQSLGQGPEFLIYFQGTGAADDSGLPNDRFFAVRPEGSVSTLKIQRTERGDSAVYLCASSPRDRGTDTQYFGPGTRLTVL.

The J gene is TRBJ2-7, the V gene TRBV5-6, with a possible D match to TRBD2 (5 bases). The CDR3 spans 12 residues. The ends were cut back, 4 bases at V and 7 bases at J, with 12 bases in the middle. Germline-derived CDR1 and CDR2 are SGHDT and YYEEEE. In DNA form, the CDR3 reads TGTGCCAGCAGCCGGACTGGCCGGGAGCAGTACTTC. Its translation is CASSRTGREQYF.